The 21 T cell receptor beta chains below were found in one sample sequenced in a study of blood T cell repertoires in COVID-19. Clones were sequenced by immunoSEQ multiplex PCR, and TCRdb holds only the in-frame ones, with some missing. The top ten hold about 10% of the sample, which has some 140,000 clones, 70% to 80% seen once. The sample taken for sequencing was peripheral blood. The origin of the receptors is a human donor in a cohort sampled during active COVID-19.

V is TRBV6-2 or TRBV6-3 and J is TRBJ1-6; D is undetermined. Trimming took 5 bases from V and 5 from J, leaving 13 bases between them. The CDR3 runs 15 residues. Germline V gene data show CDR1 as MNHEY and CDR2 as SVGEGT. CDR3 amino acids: CASSHDTPNNSPLHF. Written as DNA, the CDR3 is TGTGCCAGCAGTCACGACACACCTAATAATTCACCCCTCCACTTT.

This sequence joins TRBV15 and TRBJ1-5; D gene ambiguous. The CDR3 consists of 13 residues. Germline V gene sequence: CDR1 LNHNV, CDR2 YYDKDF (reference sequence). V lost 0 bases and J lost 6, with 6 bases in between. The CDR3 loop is CATSRDPGQPQHF. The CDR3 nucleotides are TGTGCCACCAGCAGAGATCCAGGTCAGCCCCAGCATTTT.

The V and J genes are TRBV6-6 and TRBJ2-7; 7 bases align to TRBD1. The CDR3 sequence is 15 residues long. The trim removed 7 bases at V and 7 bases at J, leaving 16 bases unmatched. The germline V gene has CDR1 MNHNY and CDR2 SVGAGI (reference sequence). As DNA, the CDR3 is TGTGCCAGCACCGGACAGGACGGGCCGGGCAGGGAGCAGTACTTC. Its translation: CASTGQDGPGREQYF.

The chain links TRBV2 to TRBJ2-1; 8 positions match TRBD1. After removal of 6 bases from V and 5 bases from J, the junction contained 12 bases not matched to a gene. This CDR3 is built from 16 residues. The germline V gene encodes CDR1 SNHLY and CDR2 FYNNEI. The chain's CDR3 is CASSSEDRVGDNEQFF. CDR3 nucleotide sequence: TGTGCCAGCAGCTCCGAGGACAGGGTAGGGGACAATGAGCAGTTCTTC.

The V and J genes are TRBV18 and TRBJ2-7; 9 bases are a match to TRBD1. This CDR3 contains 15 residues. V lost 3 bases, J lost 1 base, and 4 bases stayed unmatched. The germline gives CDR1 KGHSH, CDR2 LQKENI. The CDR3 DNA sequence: TGTGCCAGCTCACCTGAGGGACAGGGATCCTACGAGCAGTACTTC. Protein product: CASSPEGQGSYEQYF. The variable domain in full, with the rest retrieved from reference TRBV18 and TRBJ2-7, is NAGVMQNPRHLVRRRGQEARLRCSPMKGHSHVYWYRQLPEEGLKFMVYLQKENIIDESGMPKERFSAEFPKEGPSILRIQQVVRGDSAAYFCASSPEGQGSYEQYFGPGTRLTVT.

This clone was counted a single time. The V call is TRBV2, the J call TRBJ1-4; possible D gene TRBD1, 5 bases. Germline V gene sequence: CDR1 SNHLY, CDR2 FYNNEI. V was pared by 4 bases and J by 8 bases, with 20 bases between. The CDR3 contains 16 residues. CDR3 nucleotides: TGTGCCAGCAGTGTTAAAAGGGGAAGAGGATTAGAAAAACTGTTTTTT. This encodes CASSVKRGRGLEKLFF.

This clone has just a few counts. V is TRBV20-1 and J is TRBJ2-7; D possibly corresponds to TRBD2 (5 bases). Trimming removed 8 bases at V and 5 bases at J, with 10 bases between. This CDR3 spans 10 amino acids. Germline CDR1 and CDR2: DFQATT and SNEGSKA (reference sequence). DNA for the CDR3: TGCAGTCCCCTCGGGGACGAGCAGTACTTC. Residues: CSPLGDEQYF.

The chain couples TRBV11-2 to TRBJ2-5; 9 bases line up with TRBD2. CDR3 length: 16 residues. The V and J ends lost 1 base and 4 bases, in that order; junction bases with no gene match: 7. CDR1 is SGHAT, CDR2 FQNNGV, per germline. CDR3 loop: CASSLVGGGALETQYF. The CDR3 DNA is TGTGCCAGCAGCTTAGTAGGCGGGGGGGCGCTAGAGACCCAGTACTTC.

Here the CDR3 DNA reads TGTGCCAGCAGCCAAGGCCGACTAGTGCGGACTGAAGCTTTCTTT. This gives the protein CASSQGRLVRTEAFF. The chain combines TRBV14 with TRBJ1-1, with unresolved D. Germline CDR1 SGHDN, CDR2 FVKESK. The CDR3 loop spans 15 amino acids. The germline V and J ends were trimmed by 1 base and 5 bases, with 14 bases remaining between them. Full variable domain (rest looked up from reference TRBV14 and TRBJ1-1): EAGVTQFPSHSVIEKGQTVTLRCDPISGHDNLYWYRRVMGKEIKFLLHFVKESKQDESGMPNNRFLAERTGGTYSTLKVQPAELEDSGVYFCASSQGRLVRTEAFFGQGTRLTVV.

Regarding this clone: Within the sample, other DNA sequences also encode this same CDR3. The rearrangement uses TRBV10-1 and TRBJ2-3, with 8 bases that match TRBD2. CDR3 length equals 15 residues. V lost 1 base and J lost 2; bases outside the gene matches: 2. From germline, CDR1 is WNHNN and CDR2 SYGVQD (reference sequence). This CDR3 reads CASSELAGPTDTQYF. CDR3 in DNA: TGCGCCAGCAGTGAGTTAGCGGGGCCCACAGATACGCAGTATTTT.

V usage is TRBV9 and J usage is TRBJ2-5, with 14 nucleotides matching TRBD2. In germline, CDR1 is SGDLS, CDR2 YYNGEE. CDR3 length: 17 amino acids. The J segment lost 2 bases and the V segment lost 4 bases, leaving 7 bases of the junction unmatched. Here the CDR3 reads CASSSGRTSGGQETQYF. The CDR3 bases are TGTGCCAGCAGCTCCGGCCGGACTAGCGGGGGGCAAGAGACCCAGTACTTC.

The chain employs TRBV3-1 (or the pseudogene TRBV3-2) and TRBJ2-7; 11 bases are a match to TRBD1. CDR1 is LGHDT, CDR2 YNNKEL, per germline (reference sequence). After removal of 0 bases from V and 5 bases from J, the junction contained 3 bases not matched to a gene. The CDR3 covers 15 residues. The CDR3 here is CASSQEGQGANEQYF. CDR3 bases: TGTGCCAGCAGCCAAGAAGGACAGGGGGCGAACGAGCAGTACTTC.

The CDR3 DNA reads as TGTGCCAGCAGCCCCCCCGGAGTAGCGAGGGAGAATGAGCAGTTCTTC. Its translation is CASSPPGVARENEQFF. This chain connects TRBV28 to TRBJ2-1; D perhaps matches TRBD2 (5 bases). Trimming removed 6 bases from V and 7 bases from J, with 22 bases in between. Looked up from germline, CDR1 is MDHEN and CDR2 is SYDVKM. The CDR3 totals 16 residues.

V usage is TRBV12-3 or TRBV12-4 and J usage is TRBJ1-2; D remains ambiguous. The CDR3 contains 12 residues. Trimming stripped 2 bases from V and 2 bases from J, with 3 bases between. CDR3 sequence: CASSLTNYGYTF. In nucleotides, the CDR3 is TGTGCCAGCAGTTTAACAAACTATGGCTACACCTTC.

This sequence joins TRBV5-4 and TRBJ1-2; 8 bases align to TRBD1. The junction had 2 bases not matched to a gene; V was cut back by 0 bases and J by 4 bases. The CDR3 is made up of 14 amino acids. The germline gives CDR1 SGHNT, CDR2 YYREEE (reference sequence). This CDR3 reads CASSLGQGSYGYTF. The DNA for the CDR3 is TGTGCCAGCAGCTTGGGACAGGGGTCCTATGGCTACACCTTC.

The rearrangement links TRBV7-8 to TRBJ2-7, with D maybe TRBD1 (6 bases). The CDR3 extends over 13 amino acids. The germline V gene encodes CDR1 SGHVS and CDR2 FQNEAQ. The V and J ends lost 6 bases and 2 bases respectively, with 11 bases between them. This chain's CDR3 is CASSMDSAYEQYF. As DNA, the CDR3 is TGTGCCAGCAGTATGGACAGTGCCTACGAGCAGTACTTC.

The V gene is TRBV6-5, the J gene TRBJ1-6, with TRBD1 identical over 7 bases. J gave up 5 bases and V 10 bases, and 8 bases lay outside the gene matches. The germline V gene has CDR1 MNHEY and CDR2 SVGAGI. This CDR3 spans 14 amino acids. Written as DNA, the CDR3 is TGTGCCACCAAGGGACAGCTCGATAATTCACCCCTCCACTTT. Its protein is CATKGQLDNSPLHF.

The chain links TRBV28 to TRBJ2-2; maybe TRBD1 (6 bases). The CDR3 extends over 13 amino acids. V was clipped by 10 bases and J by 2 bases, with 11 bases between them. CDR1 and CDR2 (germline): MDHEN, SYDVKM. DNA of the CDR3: TGTGCCACCCAGGGGCCTAACACCGGGGAGCTGTTTTTT. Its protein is CATQGPNTGELFF.

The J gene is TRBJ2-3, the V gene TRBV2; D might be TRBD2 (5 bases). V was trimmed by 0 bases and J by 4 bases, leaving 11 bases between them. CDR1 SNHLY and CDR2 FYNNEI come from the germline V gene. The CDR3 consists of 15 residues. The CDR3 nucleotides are TGTGCCAGCAGTGAAGCGTTGGGTAGCGCAGATACGCAGTATTTT. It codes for CASSEALGSADTQYF.

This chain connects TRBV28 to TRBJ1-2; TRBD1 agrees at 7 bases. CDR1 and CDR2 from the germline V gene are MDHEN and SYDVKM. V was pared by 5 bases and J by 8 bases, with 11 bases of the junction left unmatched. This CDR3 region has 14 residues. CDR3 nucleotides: TGTGCCAGCAGTCTAGGGGGCATCGAGGGGGGCTACACCTTC. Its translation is CASSLGGIEGGYTF.

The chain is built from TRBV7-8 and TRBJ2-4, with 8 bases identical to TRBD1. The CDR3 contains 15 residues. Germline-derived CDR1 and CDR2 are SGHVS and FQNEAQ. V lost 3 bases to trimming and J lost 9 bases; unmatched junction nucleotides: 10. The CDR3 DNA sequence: TGTGCCAGCAGCTTCCTGGACAGGGCGGCCGGCATTCAGTACTTC. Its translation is CASSFLDRAAGIQYF.